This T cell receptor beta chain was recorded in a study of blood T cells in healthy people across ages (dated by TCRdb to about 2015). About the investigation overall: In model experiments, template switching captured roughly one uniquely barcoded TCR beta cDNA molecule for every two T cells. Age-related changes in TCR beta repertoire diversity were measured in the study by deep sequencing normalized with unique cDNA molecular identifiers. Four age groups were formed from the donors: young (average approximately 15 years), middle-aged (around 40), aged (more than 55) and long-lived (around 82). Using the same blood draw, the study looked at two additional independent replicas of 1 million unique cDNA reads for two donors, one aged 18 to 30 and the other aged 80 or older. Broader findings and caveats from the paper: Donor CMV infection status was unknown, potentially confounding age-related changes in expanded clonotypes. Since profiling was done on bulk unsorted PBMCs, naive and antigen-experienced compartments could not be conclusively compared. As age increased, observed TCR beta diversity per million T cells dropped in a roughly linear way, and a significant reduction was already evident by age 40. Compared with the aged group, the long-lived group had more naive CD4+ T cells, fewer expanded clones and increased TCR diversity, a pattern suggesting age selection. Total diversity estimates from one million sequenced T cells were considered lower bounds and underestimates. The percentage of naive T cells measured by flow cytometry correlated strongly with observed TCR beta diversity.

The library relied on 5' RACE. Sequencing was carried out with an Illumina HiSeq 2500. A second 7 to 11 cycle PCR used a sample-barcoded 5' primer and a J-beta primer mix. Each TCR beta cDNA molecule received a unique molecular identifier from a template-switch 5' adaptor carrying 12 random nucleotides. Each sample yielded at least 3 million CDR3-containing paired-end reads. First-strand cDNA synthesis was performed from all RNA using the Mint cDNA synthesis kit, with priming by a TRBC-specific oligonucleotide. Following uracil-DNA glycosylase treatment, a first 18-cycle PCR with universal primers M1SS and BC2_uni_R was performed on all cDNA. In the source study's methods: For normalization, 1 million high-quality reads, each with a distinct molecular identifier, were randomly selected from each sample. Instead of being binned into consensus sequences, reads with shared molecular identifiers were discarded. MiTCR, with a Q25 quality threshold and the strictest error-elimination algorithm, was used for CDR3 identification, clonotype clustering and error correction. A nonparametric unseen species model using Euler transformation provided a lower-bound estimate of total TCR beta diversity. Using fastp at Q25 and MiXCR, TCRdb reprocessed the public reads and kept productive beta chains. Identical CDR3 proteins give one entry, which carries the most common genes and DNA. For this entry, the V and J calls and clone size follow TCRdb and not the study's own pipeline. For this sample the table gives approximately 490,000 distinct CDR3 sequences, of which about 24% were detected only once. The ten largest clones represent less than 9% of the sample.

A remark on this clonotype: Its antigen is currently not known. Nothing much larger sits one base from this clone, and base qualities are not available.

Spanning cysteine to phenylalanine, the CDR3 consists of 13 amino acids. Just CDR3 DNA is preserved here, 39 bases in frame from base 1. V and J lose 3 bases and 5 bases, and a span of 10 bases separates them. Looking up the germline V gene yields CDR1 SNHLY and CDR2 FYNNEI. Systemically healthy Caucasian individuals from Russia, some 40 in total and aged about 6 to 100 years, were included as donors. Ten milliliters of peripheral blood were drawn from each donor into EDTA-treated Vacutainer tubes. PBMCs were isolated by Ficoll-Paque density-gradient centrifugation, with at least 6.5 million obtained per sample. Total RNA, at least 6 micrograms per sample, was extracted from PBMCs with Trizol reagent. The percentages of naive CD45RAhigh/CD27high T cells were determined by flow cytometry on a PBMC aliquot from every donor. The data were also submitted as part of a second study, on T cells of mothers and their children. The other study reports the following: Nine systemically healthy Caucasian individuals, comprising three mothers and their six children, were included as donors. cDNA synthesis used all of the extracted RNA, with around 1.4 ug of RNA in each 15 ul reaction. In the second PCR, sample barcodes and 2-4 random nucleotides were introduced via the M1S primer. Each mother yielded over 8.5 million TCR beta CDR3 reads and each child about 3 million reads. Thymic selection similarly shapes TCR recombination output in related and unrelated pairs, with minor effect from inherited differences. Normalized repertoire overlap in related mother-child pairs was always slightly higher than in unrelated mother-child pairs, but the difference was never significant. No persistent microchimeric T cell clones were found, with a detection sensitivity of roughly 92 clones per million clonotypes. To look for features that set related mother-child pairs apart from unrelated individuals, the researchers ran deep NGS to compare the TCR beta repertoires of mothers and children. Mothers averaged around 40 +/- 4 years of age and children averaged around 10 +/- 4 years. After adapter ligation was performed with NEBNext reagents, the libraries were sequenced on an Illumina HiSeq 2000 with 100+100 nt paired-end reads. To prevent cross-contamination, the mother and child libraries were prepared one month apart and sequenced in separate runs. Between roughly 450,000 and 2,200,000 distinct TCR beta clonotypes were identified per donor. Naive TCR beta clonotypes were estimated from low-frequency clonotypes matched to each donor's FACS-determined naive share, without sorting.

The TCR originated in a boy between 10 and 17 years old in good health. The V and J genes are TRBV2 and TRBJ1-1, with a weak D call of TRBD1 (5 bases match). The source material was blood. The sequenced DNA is TGTGCCAGCAGTGAGGAAGGGGTTACTGAAGCTTTCTTT. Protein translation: CASSEEGVTEAFF.